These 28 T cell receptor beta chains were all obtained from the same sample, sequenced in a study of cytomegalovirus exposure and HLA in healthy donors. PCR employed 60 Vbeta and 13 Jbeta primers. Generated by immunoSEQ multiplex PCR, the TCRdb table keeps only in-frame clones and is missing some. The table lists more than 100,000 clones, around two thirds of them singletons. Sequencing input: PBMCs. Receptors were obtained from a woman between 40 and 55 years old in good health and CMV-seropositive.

CDR3 amino acids: CASSWTSRSSYNEQFF. Here the CDR3 DNA reads TGTGCCAGCAGTTGGACTAGTCGGAGCTCCTACAATGAGCAGTTCTTC. The chain joins TRBV27 to TRBJ2-1, with TRBD2 matching over 7 bases. After removal of 4 bases from V and 0 bases from J, the junction contained 6 bases not matched to a gene. This CDR3 is built from 16 residues. From germline, CDR1 is MNHEY and CDR2 SMNVEV (reference sequence).

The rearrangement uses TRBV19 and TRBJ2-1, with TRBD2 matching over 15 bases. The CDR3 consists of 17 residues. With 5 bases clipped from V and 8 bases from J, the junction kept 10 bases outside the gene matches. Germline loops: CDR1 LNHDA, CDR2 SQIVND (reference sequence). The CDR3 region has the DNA TGTGCCAGTAGTCCCAGGACTAGCGGGAGGGCCTATTATGAGCAGTTCTTC. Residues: CASSPRTSGRAYYEQFF.

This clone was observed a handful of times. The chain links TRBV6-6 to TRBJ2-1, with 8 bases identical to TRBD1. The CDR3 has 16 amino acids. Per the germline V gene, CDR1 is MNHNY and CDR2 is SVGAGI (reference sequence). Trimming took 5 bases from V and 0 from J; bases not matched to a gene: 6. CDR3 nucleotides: TGTGCCAGCAGTGCCCGACAGGGGAGCTCCTACAATGAGCAGTTCTTC. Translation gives CASSARQGSSYNEQFF.

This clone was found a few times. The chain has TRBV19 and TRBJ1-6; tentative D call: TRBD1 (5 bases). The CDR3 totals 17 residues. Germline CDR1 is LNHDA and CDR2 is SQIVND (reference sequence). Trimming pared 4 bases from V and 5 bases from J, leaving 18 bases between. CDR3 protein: CASSNPRAGLNNSPLHF. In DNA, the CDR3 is TGTGCCAGTAGTAATCCCCGAGCAGGGCTGAATAATTCACCCCTCCACTTT.

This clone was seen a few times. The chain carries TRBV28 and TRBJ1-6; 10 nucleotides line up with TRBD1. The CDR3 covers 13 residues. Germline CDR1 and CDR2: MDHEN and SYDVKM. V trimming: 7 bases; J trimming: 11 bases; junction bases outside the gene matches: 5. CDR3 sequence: CASNPGQGPPLHF. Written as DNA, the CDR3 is TGTGCCAGCAACCCGGGACAGGGGCCACCCCTCCACTTT.

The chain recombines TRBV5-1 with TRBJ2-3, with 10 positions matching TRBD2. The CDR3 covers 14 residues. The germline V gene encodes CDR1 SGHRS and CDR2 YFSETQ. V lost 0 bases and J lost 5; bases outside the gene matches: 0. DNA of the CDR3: TGCGCCAGCAGCTTGGGACTAGCGGGAGATACGCAGTATTTT. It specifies CASSLGLAGDTQYF.

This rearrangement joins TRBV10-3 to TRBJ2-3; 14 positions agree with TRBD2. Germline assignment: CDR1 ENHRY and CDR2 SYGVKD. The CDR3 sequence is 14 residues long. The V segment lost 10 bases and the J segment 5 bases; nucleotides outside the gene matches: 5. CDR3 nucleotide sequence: TGTGCCACGGGGGGACTAGCGGGAGAAGATACGCAGTATTTT. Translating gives CATGGLAGEDTQYF.

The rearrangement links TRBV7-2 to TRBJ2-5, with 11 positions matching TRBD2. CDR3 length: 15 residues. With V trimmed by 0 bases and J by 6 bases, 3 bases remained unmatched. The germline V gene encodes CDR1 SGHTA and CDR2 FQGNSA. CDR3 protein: CASSLALAGGQTQYF. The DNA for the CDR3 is TGTGCCAGCAGCTTAGCGCTAGCGGGGGGTCAGACCCAGTACTTC.

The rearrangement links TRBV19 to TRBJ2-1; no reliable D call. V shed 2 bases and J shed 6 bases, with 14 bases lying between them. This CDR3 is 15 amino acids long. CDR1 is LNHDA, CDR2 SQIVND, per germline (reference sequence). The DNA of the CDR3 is TGTGCCAGTAGTATAAGAGAACACAGAGCCAATGAGCAGTTCTTC. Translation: CASSIREHRANEQFF.

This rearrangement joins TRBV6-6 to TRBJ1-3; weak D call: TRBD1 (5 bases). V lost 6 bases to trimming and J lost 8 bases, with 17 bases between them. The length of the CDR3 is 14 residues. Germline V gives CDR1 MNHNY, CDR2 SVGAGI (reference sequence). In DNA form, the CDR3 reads TGTGCCAGCAGACTTGGGGCTACGAGCGACACCATATATTTT. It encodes CASRLGATSDTIYF.

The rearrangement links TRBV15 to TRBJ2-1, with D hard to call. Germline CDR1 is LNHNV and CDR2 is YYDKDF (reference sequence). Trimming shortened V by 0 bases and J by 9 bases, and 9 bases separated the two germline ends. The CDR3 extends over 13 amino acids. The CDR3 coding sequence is TGTGCCACCAGCAGAGACCCCAATAGTGAGCAGTTCTTC. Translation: CATSRDPNSEQFF.

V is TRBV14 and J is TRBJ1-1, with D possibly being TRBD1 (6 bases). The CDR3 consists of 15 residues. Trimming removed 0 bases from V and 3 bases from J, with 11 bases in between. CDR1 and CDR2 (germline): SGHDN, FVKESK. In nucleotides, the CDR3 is TGTGCCAGCAGCCAAGACCAGGGGCCCTACACTGAAGCTTTCTTT. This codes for CASSQDQGPYTEAFF.

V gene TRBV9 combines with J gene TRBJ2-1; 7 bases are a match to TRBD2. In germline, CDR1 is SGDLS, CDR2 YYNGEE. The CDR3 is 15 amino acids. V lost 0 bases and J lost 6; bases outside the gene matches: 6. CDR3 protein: CASSVEGGSSNEQFF. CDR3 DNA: TGTGCCAGCAGCGTAGAGGGCGGGAGTTCCAATGAGCAGTTCTTC.

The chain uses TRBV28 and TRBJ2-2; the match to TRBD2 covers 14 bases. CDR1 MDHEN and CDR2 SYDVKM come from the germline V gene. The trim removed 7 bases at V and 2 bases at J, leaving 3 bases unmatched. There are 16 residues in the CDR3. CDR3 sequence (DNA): TGTGCCAGCAAAGGACTAGCGGGAGGTAACACCGGGGAGCTGTTTTTT. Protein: CASKGLAGGNTGELFF.

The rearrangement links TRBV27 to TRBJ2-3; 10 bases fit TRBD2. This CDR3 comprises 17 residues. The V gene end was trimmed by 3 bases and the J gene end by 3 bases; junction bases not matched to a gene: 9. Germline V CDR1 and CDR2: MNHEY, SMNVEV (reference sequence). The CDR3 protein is CASSFTRLAGVTDTQYF. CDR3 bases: TGTGCCAGCAGTTTTACCCGCCTAGCGGGAGTAACAGATACGCAGTATTTT.

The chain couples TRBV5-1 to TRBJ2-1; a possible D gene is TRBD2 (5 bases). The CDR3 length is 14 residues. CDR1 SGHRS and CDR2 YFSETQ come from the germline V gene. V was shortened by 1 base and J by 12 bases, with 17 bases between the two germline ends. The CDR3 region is CASSLTPGIEVQFF. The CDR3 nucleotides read TGCGCCAGCAGCTTGACCCCGGGGATCGAGGTGCAGTTCTTC.

CDR3 DNA: TGTGCCAGCAGTTTTGGAGCGGGGGGCATCCCTCCCACGGATACGCAGTATTTT. Protein: CASSFGAGGIPPTDTQYF. The genes are TRBV27 and TRBJ2-3; 9 nucleotides align to TRBD2. Germline-derived CDR1 and CDR2 are MNHEY and SMNVEV (reference sequence). Trimming cost V 3 bases and J 6 bases; bases outside gene matches: 16. The CDR3 is 18 residues long.

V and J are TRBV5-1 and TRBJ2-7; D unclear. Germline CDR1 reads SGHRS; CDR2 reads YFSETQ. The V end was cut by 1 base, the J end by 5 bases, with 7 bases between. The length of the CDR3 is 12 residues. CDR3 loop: CASSLLQDEQYF. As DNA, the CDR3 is TGCGCCAGCAGCTTGTTGCAGGACGAGCAGTACTTC.

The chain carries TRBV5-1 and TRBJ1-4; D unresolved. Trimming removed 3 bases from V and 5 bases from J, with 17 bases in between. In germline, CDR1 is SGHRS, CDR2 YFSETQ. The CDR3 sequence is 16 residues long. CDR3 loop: CASSYIPTDQNEKLFF. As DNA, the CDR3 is TGCGCCAGCAGCTACATCCCTACAGACCAAAATGAAAAACTGTTTTTT.

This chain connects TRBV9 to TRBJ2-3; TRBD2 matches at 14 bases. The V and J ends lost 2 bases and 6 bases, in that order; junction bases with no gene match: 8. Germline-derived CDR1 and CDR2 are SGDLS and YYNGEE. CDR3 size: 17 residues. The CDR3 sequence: CASSVGTSGGPGDTQYF. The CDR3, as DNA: TGTGCCAGCAGCGTGGGGACTAGCGGGGGCCCCGGGGATACGCAGTATTTT.

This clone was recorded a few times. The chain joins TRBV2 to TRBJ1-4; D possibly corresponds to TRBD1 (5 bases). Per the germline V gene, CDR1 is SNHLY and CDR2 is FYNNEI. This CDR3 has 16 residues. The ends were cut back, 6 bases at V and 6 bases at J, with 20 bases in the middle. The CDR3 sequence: CASSRTGAGGDEKLFF. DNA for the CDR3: TGTGCCAGCAGCCGAACAGGAGCTGGTGGGGATGAAAAACTGTTTTTT.

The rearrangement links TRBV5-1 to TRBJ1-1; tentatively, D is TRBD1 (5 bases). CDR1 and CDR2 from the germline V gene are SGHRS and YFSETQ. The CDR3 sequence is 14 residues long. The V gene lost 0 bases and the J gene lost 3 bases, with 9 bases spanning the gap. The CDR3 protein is CASSLGQGHTEAFF. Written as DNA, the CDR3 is TGCGCCAGCAGCTTGGGTCAGGGTCACACTGAAGCTTTCTTT.

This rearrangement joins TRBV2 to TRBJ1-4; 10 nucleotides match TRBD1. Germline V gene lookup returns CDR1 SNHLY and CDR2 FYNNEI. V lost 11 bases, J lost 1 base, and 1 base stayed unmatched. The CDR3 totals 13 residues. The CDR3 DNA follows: TGTGCCGGACAGGGGGTAACTAATGAAAAACTGTTTTTT. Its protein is CAGQGVTNEKLFF.

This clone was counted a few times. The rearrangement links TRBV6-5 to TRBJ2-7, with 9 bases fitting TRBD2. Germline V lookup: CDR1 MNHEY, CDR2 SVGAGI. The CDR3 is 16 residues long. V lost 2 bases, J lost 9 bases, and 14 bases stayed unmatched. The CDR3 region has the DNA TGTGCCAGCAGTTACGCCCCGGCTAGCGGGAATTCAGGGCAGTACTTC. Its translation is CASSYAPASGNSGQYF.

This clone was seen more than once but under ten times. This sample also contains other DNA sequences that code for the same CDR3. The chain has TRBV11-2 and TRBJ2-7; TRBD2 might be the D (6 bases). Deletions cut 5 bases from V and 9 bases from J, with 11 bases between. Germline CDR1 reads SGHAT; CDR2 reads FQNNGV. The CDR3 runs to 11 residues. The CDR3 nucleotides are TGTGCCAGCAGCGATCGGGACTGGCAGTACTTC. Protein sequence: CASSDRDWQYF.

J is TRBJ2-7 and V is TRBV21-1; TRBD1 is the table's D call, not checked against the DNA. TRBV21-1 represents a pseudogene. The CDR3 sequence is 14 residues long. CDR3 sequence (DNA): TGTGCCAGCAGCTCCCGGGACAGTTCCTACGAGCAGTACTTC. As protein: CASSSRDSSYEQYF.

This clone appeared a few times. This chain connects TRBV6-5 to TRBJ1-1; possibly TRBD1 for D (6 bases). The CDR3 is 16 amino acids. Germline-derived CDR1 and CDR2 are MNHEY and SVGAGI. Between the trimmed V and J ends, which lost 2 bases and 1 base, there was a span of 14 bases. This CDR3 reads CASSYEPRGTNTEAFF. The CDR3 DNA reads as TGTGCCAGCAGTTACGAACCCAGGGGCACGAACACTGAAGCTTTCTTT.

The CDR3 loop is CASIPGGSGGITDTQYF. CDR3 bases: TGCGCCAGCATCCCAGGTGGTAGCGGGGGGATCACAGATACGCAGTATTTT. This chain joins TRBV5-1 and TRBJ2-3, with 10 bases that match TRBD2. The germline V gene has CDR1 SGHRS and CDR2 YFSETQ. The ends lost 6 bases at V and 2 bases at J; junction bases unmatched: 12. The CDR3 loop spans 17 amino acids. The whole variable domain, filled in from reference TRBV5-1 and TRBJ2-3, reads KAGVTQTPRYLIKTRGQQVTLSCSPISGHRSVSWYQQTPGQGLQFLFEYFSETQRNKGNFPGRFSGRQFSNSRSEMNVSTLELGDSALYLCASIPGGSGGITDTQYFGPGTRLTVL.